The sequence of this T cell receptor beta chain was determined in a study of T-cell reconstitution after alpha-beta-depleted transplantation in children. General observations from the study: Several hundred expanded graft clones reportedly were the source of alpha-beta T cells about two months after transplant. Several patients had high TCRbeta diversity at day 60; it came from surviving recipient T cells and thymic progenitors. T-cell counts and diversity at one year following transplant were attributed mainly to newly produced T cells.

Germline V gives CDR1 DFQATT, CDR2 SNEGSKA (reference sequence). The CDR3 has 14 amino acids. Trimming cost V 5 bases and J 7 bases, with 15 bases left between them. As to this clonotype: Its antigen is not known.

Molecular barcoding with unique molecular identifiers was used for the TCRbeta library. TCRdb re-called the PCR reads through MiXCR, storing one row per CDR3 protein. The table has more than 400,000 distinct CDR3 sequences, approximately 41% seen once. This rearrangement joins TRBV20-1 to TRBJ1-6; D gene uncertain. Here the sequenced sample was PBMCs, taken before TCRalphabeta/CD19-depleted stem cell transplant. The sequence was obtained from a girl aged 2 to 9 with aplastic anemia, due to receive a stem cell transplant. CDR3 amino acids: CSAPPAGTNSPLHF. The CDR3 bases are TGCAGTGCTCCTCCGGCGGGTACCAATTCACCCCTCCACTTT.